Shown below are 17 T cell receptor beta chains from a single sample sequenced in a study of T cell repertoires in cytomegalovirus infection. TCRdb recomputed calls from the reads with MiXCR, one row per CDR3 protein. This table holds some 940,000 distinct CDR3 sequences, roughly 31% found once. No antigen has been identified for these receptors. Specimen: cultured CD8+ T cells from PBMCs, collected from culture after CMV antigen stimulation. The receptors come from a human donor in good health (CMV status not recorded). Some clones in this sample may be carry-over from other donors' samples.

This clonotype occurred a few times. This chain joins TRBV7-2 and TRBJ2-1; 11 bases align to TRBD2. Germline lookup yields CDR1 SGHTA and CDR2 FQGNSA. CDR3 length: 18 residues. With V trimmed by 5 bases and J by 4 bases, 13 bases remained unmatched. The CDR3 is CASSDFSGGVEQYNEQFF. The CDR3 coding sequence is TGTGCCAGCAGCGACTTTAGCGGGGGGGTCGAGCAATACAATGAGCAGTTCTTC.

The CDR3 here is CASSQDLGQGAEEQYV. The CDR3, as DNA: TGCGCCAGCAGCCAAGATTTAGGTCAGGGGGCGGAGGAGCAGTACGTC. The chain has TRBV4-3 and TRBJ2-7, with 8 bases that match TRBD1. Unmatched junction bases numbered 11, after V lost 0 bases and J lost 7 bases. Germline V gene lookup returns CDR1 LGHNA and CDR2 YSLEER. CDR3 length equals 16 residues.

This clonotype was counted between two and nine times. V usage is TRBV7-3 and J usage is TRBJ2-3, with TRBD1 matching 7 bases. Germline lookup yields CDR1 SGHTA and CDR2 FQGTGA. CDR3 length equals 15 residues. The ends lost 5 bases at V and 2 bases at J; junction bases unmatched: 7. The CDR3 nucleotides are TGTGCCAGCAGCCCGCTAGGGGGCCACACAGATACGCAGTATTTT. Translation gives CASSPLGGHTDTQYF.

The chain uses TRBV19 and TRBJ2-1; a weak D match, TRBD1 (6 bases). There are 15 residues in the CDR3. V lost 7 bases to trimming and J lost 7 bases, with 20 bases between them. Looked up from germline, CDR1 is LNHDA and CDR2 is SQIVND (reference sequence). In DNA form, the CDR3 reads TGTGCCAGTACCCCTGCACAGGGATTGTGGAATGAGCAGTTCTTC. Translating gives CASTPAQGLWNEQFF.

This clonotype was observed a few times. The V call is TRBV5-1, the J call TRBJ1-1; D not certain. Trimming took 4 bases from V and 3 from J, leaving 13 bases between them. Germline assignment: CDR1 SGHRS and CDR2 YFSETQ. CDR3 length equals 14 residues. CDR3 nucleotide sequence: TGCGCCAGCAGCCAAGGACTGGGTGACACTGAAGCTTTCTTT. As protein: CASSQGLGDTEAFF.

In this sample, this clonotype turned up a few times. The rearrangement joins TRBV7-2 to TRBJ2-7, with D perhaps matching TRBD1 (6 bases). V was trimmed by 5 bases and J by 3 bases, leaving 17 bases between them. The CDR3 is made up of 15 amino acids. Germline lookup yields CDR1 SGHTA and CDR2 FQGNSA. The CDR3 DNA is TGTGCCAGCAGCCAGACGCCGCAGGGGATCTACGAGCAGTACTTC. Protein sequence: CASSQTPQGIYEQYF.

This clonotype has just a few counts. This chain links TRBV7-2 with TRBJ2-5; TRBD2 agrees at 8 bases. The germline V gene has CDR1 SGHTA and CDR2 FQGNSA. CDR3 length: 17 amino acids. V was clipped by 5 bases and J by 5 bases; unmatched bases: 16. CDR3 coding DNA: TGTGCCAGCAGCGCCTGGGACGGCAGCGGGGGTAGGGAGACCCAGTACTTC. It yields the protein CASSAWDGSGGRETQYF.

About this clonotype: A read error may explain this, as a much larger clone is one base away. The rearrangement uses TRBV7-2 and TRBJ1-1; tentatively, D is TRBD1 (5 bases). This CDR3 has 16 amino acids. CDR1 SGHTA and CDR2 FQGNSA come from the germline V gene. Written as DNA, the CDR3 is TGTGCCAACAGCTTCGGGACCCTAGGGGTGAACACTGAAGCTTTCTTT. Protein product: CANSFGTLGVNTEAFF. Full variable domain (rest looked up from reference TRBV7-2 and TRBJ1-1): GAGVSQSPSNKVTEKGKDVELRCDPISGHTALYWYRQSLGQGLEFLIYFQGNSAPDKSGLPSDRFSAERTGGSVSTLTIQRTQQEDSAVYLCANSFGTLGVNTEAFFGQGTRLTVV.

The chain has TRBV20-1 and TRBJ2-1; D might be TRBD2 (6 bases). CDR3 length: 13 amino acids. Germline V gene sequence: CDR1 DFQATT, CDR2 SNEGSKA (reference sequence). CDR3 bases: TGCAGCGCGACTAGGGCTCTCTACAATGAGCAGTTCTTC. Amino acid sequence: CSATRALYNEQFF.

J is TRBJ1-2 and V is TRBV7-9; D perhaps matches TRBD1 (5 bases). Germline CDR1 and CDR2: SEHNR and FQNEAQ (reference sequence). CDR3 size: 18 residues. The ends were cut back, 4 bases at V and 1 base at J, with 22 bases in the middle. The CDR3 sequence is CASSSRATLRQINYGYTF. CDR3 bases: TGTGCCAGCAGCTCCCGAGCCACCCTTCGACAGATTAACTATGGCTACACCTTC.

This clonotype has a handful of counts. The rearrangement links TRBV19 to TRBJ2-5, with TRBD1 as a possible D gene (6 bases). CDR1 and CDR2 (germline): LNHDA, SQIVND (reference sequence). The ends were cut back, 5 bases at V and 4 bases at J, with 14 bases in the middle. CDR3 length equals 14 residues. The CDR3 region has the DNA TGTGCCAGTAGTTGGCGGCTCAGGGGAGAGACCCAGTACTTC. It encodes CASSWRLRGETQYF.

V and J are TRBV6-6 and TRBJ1-1; D is undetermined. This CDR3 spans 15 amino acids. Per germline, CDR1 MNHNY and CDR2 SVGAGI (reference sequence). Trimming shortened V by 2 bases and J by 5 bases, and 15 bases separated the two germline ends. Here the CDR3 DNA reads TGTGCCAGCAGTTACGTCCTCGCGAAGGTGACTGAAGCTTTCTTT. It translates to CASSYVLAKVTEAFF.

The rearrangement uses TRBV28 and TRBJ2-5, with 11 bases that match TRBD2. CDR3 length equals 17 residues. V dropped 6 bases and J dropped 3; count of bases not matched to a gene: 12. The germline CDR1 and CDR2 sequences are MDHEN and SYDVKM. The CDR3 here is CASRSPGLAETKETQYF. The CDR3 DNA follows: TGTGCCAGCAGATCGCCGGGACTAGCGGAGACAAAAGAGACCCAGTACTTC.

The sample holds a few counts of this clonotype. The chain links TRBV14 to TRBJ2-3, with D possibly being TRBD2 (6 bases). From germline, CDR1 is SGHDN and CDR2 FVKESK. V was trimmed by 2 bases and J by 2 bases, leaving 11 bases between them. This CDR3 spans 15 amino acids. The CDR3 region has the DNA TGTGCCAGCAGCCAACGGGGGAGGCACACAGATACGCAGTATTTT. Its protein is CASSQRGRHTDTQYF.

The CDR3 DNA sequence: TGTGCCAGTACGGTAGCGGGGGGAAATGAGCAGTTCTTC. Translating it yields CASTVAGGNEQFF. The chain combines TRBV19 with TRBJ2-1, with 10 bases aligning to TRBD2. Germline loops: CDR1 LNHDA, CDR2 SQIVND (reference sequence). CDR3 length equals 13 residues. The junction had 4 bases not matched to a gene; V was cut back by 7 bases and J by 7 bases.

This clonotype has more than one count but fewer than ten. This chain uses TRBV7-9 with TRBJ1-5; D remains ambiguous. The CDR3 sequence is 16 residues long. V was pared by 5 bases and J by 3 bases, with 17 bases between. Germline V gene sequence: CDR1 SEHNR, CDR2 FQNEAQ (reference sequence). In nucleotides, the CDR3 is TGTGCCAGCAGCCCCTCCACCAACAGATACAATCAGCCCCAGCATTTT. This codes for CASSPSTNRYNQPQHF. The full variable domain, with the rest looked up from reference TRBV7-9 and TRBJ1-5, is DTGVSQNPRHKITKRGQNVTFRCDPISEHNRLYWYRQTLGQGPEFLTYFQNEAQLEKSRLLSDRFSAERPKGSFSTLEIQRTEQGDSAMYLCASSPSTNRYNQPQHFGDGTRLSIL.

This clonotype was seen at least ten times. The CDR3 region has the DNA TGTGCCAGCATCCTTAGTCGGGGGGGCGGAACAGATACGCAGTATTTT. Its translation: CASILSRGGGTDTQYF. The rearrangement links TRBV27 to TRBJ2-3; 8 bases are shared with TRBD2. V lost 7 bases to trimming and J lost 3 bases; unmatched junction nucleotides: 12. The CDR3 length is 16 residues. The V gene's germline CDR1 is MNHEY and CDR2 SMNVEV (reference sequence).